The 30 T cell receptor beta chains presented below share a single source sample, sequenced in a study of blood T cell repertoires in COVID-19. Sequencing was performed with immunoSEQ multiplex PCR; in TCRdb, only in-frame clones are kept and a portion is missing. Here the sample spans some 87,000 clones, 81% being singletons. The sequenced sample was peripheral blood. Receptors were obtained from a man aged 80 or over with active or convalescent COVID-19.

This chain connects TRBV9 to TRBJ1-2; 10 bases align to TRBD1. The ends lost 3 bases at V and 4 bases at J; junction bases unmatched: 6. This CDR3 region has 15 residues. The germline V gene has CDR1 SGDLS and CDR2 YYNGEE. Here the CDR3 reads CASSAQTGGSYGYTF. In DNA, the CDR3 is TGTGCCAGCAGCGCTCAGACAGGGGGCTCCTATGGCTACACCTTC.

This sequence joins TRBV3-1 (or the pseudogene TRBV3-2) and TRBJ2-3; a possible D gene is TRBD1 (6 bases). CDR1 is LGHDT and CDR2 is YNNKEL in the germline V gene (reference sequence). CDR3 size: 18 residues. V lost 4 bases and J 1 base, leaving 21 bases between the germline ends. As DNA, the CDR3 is TGTGCCAGCAGCCCAACAACGGCGAGGGACACGGGCACAGATACGCAGTATTTT. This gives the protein CASSPTTARDTGTDTQYF.

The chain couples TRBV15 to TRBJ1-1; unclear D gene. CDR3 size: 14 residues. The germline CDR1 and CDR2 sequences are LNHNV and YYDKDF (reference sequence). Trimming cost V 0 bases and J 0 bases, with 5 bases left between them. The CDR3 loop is CATSRDFLNTEAFF. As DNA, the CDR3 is TGTGCCACCAGCAGAGATTTCTTGAACACTGAAGCTTTCTTT. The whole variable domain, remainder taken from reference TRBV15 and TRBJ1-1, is DAMVIQNPRYQVTQFGKPVTLSCSQTLNHNVMYWYQQKSSQAPKLLFHYYDKDFNNEADTPDNFQSRRPNTSFCFLDIRSPGLGDTAMYLCATSRDFLNTEAFFGQGTRLTVV.

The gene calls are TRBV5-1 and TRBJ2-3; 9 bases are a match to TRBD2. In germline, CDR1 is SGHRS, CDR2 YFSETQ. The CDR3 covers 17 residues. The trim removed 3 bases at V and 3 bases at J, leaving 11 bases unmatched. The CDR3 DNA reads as TGCGCCAGCAGCTCCGGACTAGCGCTGGGACGAACAGATACGCAGTATTTT. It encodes CASSSGLALGRTDTQYF.

The DNA of the CDR3 is TGTGCCAGTAGCACCGTCAGTCGTCTCTCTGGAAACACCATATATTTT. Its protein product is CASSTVSRLSGNTIYF. The chain employs TRBV19 and TRBJ1-3; D unresolved. The CDR3 is 16 residues long. The germline V and J ends were trimmed by 6 bases and 0 bases, with 15 bases remaining between them. The germline V gene has CDR1 LNHDA and CDR2 SQIVND (reference sequence).

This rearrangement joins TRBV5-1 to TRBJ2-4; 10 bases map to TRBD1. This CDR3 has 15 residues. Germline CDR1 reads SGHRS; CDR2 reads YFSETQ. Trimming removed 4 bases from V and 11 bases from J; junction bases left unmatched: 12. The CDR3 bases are TGCGCCAGCAGCGTGACAGGGGGCCCCTTAATCGTTCAGTACTTC. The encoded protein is CASSVTGGPLIVQYF.

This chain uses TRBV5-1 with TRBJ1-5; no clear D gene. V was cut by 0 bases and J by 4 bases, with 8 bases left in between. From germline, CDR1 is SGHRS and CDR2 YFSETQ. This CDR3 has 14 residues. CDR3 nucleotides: TGCGCCAGCAGCTTGGGTTTGGAGAATCAGCCCCAGCATTTT. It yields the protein CASSLGLENQPQHF.

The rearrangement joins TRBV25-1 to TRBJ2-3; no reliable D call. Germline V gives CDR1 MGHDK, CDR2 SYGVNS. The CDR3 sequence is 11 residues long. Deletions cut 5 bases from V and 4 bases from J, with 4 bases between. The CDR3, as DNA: TGTGCCAGCAGTTTCTCAGATACGCAGTATTTT. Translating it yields CASSFSDTQYF. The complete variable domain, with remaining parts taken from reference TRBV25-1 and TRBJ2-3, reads EADIYQTPRYLVIGTGKKITLECSQTMGHDKMYWYQQDPGMELHLIHYSYGVNSTEKGDLSSESTVSRIRTEHFPLTLESARPSHTSQYLCASSFSDTQYFGPGTRLTVL.

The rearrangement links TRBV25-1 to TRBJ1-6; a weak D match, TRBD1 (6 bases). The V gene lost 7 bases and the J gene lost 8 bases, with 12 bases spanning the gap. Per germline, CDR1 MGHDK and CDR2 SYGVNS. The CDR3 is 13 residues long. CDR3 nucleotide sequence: TGTGCCAGCAATGACAGGTTTGATTCACCCCTCCACTTT. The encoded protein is CASNDRFDSPLHF.

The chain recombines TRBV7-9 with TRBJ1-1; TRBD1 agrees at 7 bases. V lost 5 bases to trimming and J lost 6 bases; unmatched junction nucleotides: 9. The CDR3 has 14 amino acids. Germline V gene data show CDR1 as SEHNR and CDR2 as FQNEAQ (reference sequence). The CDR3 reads CASSRDRRGPEAFF. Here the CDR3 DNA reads TGTGCCAGCAGCCGGGACAGAAGAGGACCTGAAGCTTTCTTT.

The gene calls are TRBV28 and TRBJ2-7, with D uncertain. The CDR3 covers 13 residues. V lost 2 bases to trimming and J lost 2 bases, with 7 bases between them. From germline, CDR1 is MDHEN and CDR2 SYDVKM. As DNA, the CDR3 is TGTGCCAGCAGTTTAGACAACCCCTACGAGCAGTACTTC. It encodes CASSLDNPYEQYF.

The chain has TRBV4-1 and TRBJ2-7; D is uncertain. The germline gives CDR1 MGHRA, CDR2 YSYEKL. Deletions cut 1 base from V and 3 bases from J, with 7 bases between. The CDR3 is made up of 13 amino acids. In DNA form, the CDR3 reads TGCGCCAGCAGCCAAGGCCAGGACTACGAGCAGTACTTC. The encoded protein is CASSQGQDYEQYF.

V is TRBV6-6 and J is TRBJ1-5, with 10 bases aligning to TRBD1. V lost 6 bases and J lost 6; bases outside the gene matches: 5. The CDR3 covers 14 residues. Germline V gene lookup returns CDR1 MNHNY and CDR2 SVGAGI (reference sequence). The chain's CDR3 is CASSSGTGVQPQHF. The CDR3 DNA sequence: TGTGCCAGCAGCTCCGGGACAGGGGTTCAGCCCCAGCATTTT.

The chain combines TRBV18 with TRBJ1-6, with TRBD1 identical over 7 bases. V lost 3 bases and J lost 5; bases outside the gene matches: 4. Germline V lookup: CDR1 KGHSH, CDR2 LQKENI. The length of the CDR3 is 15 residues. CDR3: CASSPFTGDNSPLHF. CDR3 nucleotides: TGTGCCAGCTCACCTTTCACAGGGGATAATTCACCCCTCCACTTT.

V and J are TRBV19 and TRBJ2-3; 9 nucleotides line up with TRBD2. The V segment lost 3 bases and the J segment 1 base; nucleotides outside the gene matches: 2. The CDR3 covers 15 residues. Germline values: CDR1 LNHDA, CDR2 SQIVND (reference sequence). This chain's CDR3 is CASSIQRGGTDTQYF. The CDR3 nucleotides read TGTGCCAGTAGTATTCAGCGGGGGGGCACAGATACGCAGTATTTT.

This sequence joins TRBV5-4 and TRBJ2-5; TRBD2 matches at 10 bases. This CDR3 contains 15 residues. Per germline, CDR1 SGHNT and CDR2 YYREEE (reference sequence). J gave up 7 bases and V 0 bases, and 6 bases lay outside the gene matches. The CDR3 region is CASSLGAGGTVTQYF. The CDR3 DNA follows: TGTGCCAGCAGCTTGGGAGCGGGGGGGACGGTGACCCAGTACTTC. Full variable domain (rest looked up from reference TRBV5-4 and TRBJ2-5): ETGVTQSPTHLIKTRGQQVTLRCSSQSGHNTVSWYQQALGQGPQFIFQYYREEENGRGNFPPRFSGLQFPNYSSELNVNALELDDSALYLCASSLGAGGTVTQYFGPGTRLLVL.

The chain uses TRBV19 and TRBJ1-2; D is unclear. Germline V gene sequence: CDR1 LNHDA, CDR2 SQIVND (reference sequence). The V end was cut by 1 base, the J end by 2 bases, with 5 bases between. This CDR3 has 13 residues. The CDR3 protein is CASSIGGNYGYTF. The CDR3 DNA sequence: TGTGCCAGTAGTATAGGCGGGAACTATGGCTACACCTTC.

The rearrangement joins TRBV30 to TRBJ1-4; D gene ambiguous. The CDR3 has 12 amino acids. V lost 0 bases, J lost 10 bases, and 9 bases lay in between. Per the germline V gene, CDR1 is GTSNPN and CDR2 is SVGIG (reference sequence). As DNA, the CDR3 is TGTGCCTGGAGTGTACCCCCCGGAAAACTGTTTTTT. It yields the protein CAWSVPPGKLFF.

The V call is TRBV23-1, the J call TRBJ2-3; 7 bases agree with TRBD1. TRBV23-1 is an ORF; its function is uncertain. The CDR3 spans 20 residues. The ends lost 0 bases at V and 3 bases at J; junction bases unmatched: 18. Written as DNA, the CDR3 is TGCGCCAGCAGTCAATCCCGTACAGGGGTGTGTTCTCAGGGAACAGATACGCAGTATTTT. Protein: CASSQSRTGVCSQGTDTQYF.

The DNA of the CDR3 is TGTGCCAGCAGTACACTAGGGGTGGGAGGGGGTCAGCCCCAGCATTTT. Translation gives CASSTLGVGGGQPQHF. The chain employs TRBV2 and TRBJ1-5; TRBD1 is a possible D gene (6 bases). V lost 5 bases and J 6 bases, leaving 20 bases between the germline ends. The germline gives CDR1 SNHLY, CDR2 FYNNEI. This CDR3 is 16 amino acids long.

CDR3 sequence reads: CASRREASGGTDTQYF. The CDR3 nucleotides are TGTGCCAGCAGGCGCGAAGCTAGCGGGGGCACAGATACGCAGTATTTT. The chain recombines TRBV5-4 with TRBJ2-3, with 9 positions matching TRBD2. Germline V gene lookup returns CDR1 SGHNT and CDR2 YYREEE (reference sequence). V was pared by 5 bases and J by 1 base, with 8 bases of the junction left unmatched. The CDR3 contains 16 residues.

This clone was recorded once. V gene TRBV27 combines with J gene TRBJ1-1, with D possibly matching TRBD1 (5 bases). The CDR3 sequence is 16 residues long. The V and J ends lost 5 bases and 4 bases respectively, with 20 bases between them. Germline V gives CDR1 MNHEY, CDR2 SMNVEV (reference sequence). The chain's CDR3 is CASSPRTTRTGTEAFF. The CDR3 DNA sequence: TGTGCCAGCAGTCCAAGGACAACTCGAACGGGCACTGAAGCTTTCTTT.

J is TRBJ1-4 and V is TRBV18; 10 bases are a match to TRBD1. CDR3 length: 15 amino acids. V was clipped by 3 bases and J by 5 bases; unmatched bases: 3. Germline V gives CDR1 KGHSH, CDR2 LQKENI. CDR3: CASSPSGQGNEKLFF. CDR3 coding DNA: TGTGCCAGCTCACCCTCGGGACAGGGGAATGAAAAACTGTTTTTT.

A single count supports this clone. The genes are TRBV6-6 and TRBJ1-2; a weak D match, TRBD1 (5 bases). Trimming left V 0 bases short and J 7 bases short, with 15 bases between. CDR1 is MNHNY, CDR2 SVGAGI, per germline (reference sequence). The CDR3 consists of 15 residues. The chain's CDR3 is CASSYSSQGYAGYTF. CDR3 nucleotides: TGTGCCAGCAGTTACTCGAGTCAGGGCTATGCTGGCTACACCTTC.

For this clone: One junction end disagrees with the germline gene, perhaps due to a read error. The CDR3 region is CASSRDRANF. The DNA of the CDR3 is TGTGCCAGCAGCCGGGACAGGGCCAACTTC. The chain combines TRBV5-6 with TRBJ2-7, with 9 bases identical to TRBD1. CDR1 and CDR2 from the germline V gene are SGHDT and YYEEEE. The CDR3 length is 10 residues. Supplemented by reference TRBV5-6 and TRBJ2-7, the full variable domain reads DAGVTQSPTHLIKTRGQQVTLRCSPKSGHDTVSWYQQALGQGPQFIFQYYEEEERQRGNFPDRFSGHQFPNYSSELNVNALLLGDSALYLCASSRDRANFGPGTRLTVT.

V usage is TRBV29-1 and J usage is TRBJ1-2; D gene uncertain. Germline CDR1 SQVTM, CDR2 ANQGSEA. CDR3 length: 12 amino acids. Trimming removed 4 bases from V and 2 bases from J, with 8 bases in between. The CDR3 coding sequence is TGCAGCGTTGTAACCGGGAACTATGGCTACACCTTC. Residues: CSVVTGNYGYTF.

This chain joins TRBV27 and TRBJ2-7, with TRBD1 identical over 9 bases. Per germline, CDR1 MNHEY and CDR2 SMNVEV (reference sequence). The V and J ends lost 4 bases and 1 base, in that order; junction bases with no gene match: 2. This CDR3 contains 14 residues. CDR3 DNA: TGTGCCAGCAGTTGGGGACAGGGATCCTACGAGCAGTACTTC. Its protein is CASSWGQGSYEQYF.

CDR3 coding DNA: TGTGCCAGCAGCTTAGTCGCAGGGTTGTATGGCTACACCTTC. Its protein product is CASSLVAGLYGYTF. The genes are TRBV7-9 and TRBJ1-2; the D gene is possibly TRBD1 (5 bases). The CDR3 extends over 14 amino acids. Trimming stripped 1 base from V and 5 bases from J, with 11 bases between. CDR1 and CDR2 from the germline V gene are SEHNR and FQNEAQ (reference sequence).

The CDR3 nucleotides are TGTGCCAGCAGCTTGGGGCGGGGACTGGCCGGTGGCGAGCAGTACTTC. It is translated as CASSLGRGLAGGEQYF. The chain recombines TRBV5-4 with TRBJ2-7; maybe TRBD2 (6 bases). The V and J ends lost 0 bases and 6 bases respectively, with 19 bases between them. The CDR3 loop spans 16 amino acids. Germline CDR1 and CDR2: SGHNT and YYREEE (reference sequence).

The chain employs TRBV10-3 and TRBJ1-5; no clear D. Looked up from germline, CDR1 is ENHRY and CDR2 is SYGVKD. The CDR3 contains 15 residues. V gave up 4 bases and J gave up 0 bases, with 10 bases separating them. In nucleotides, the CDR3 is TGTGCCATCAGTGCCGGGTTATATAGCAATCAGCCCCAGCATTTT. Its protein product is CAISAGLYSNQPQHF.